This TCR beta chain appears in the sequencing data of a study of blood T cells in healthy people across ages (dated by TCRdb to about 2015). In the study overall: Template switching captured roughly one uniquely barcoded TCR beta cDNA molecule per two T cells in model experiments. Age-related changes in TCR beta repertoire diversity were measured in the study by deep sequencing normalized with unique cDNA molecular identifiers. Donors were grouped into four age groups: young (average roughly 17 years), middle-aged (under 40), aged (around 56) and long-lived (roughly 80). Two additional independent replicas of 1 million unique cDNA reads from the same blood draw were analyzed for two donors (one aged 18 to 30 and one aged 80 or older). Summary of the overall study and its limitations: Observed TCR beta diversity per million T cells fell roughly linearly with age, and a significant reduction was already apparent by age around 40. Compared with the aged group, the long-lived group had more naive CD4+ T cells, fewer expanded clones and increased TCR diversity, a pattern suggesting age selection. Because the CMV infection status of the donors was unknown, age-related changes in expanded clonotypes may potentially have been confounded. Conclusive comparison of naive and antigen-experienced compartments was prevented by the profiling of bulk unsorted PBMCs. Estimates of total diversity from one million sequenced T cells were regarded as lower bounds and underestimates. The percentage of naive T cells measured by flow cytometry correlated strongly with observed TCR beta diversity.

Libraries were built with 5' RACE. The instrument was an Illumina HiSeq 2500. A second roughly 6 to 12 cycle PCR used a sample-barcoded 5' primer and a J-beta primer mix. Each TCR beta cDNA molecule received a unique molecular identifier from a template-switch 5' adaptor carrying 12 random nucleotides. At least 2.5 million CDR3-containing paired-end reads were obtained from each sample. The Mint cDNA synthesis kit, primed by a TRBC-specific oligonucleotide, was used to synthesize first-strand cDNA from all RNA. Following uracil-DNA glycosylase treatment, a first 18-cycle PCR with universal primers M1SS and BC2_uni_R was performed on all cDNA. The study's processing was this. For normalization, 1 million high-quality reads, each with a distinct molecular identifier, were randomly selected from each sample. Reads sharing molecular identifiers were discarded rather than binned into consensus sequences. MiTCR, run with a Q25 quality threshold and the strictest error-elimination algorithm, handled CDR3 identification, clonotype clustering and error correction. A nonparametric unseen species model with Euler transformation was used to estimate a lower bound on total TCR beta diversity. TCRdb ran its own pipeline on the public reads, namely fastp trimming at Q25 and MiXCR clone calling, and kept in-frame beta chains. Rows with a matching CDR3 protein are joined into one entry that keeps the most common DNA and genes. In this record, the V and J calls reflect TCRdb's handling and not the investigators' own analysis. This sample holds more than 900,000 distinct CDR3 sequences; about 25% were observed only once. Of the sample, 0.65% to 0.95% is held by the ten largest clones.

With respect to this clonotype: The antigen it binds to is not known. Base-call qualities are not available, and no considerably larger clone is one nucleotide away.

Donors were 30 to 45 systemically healthy Caucasian individuals from Russia aged about 6 to 100 years. Each donor gave ten milliliters of peripheral blood, collected into EDTA-treated Vacutainer tubes. Ficoll-Paque density-gradient centrifugation was used to isolate PBMCs, with at least 6.5 million obtained per sample. Total RNA was extracted from PBMCs with Trizol reagent, with at least 5 micrograms obtained per sample. For every donor, flow cytometry on a PBMC aliquot measured the percentage of naive CD45RAhigh/CD27high T cells. Via the germline V gene (reference sequence), CDR1 is SEHNR and CDR2 FQNEAQ. Reading from cysteine to phenylalanine, the CDR3 counts 13 amino acids. Only the CDR3 DNA is retained, 39 bases long and in frame from the first base. The junction shows trimming of 3 bases on V and 7 bases on J, plus 13 bases between the germline ends. These data also featured in a second study, about T cells of mothers and their children. Per that second paper: Nine systemically healthy Caucasian individuals served as donors, namely three mothers together with their six children. cDNA synthesis consumed the entire amount of extracted RNA, loaded at about 1.5 ug RNA in each 15 ul reaction. In the second PCR, the M1S primer introduced both the sample barcodes and 2-4 random nucleotides. More than 8 million TCR beta CDR3 reads were obtained from each mother, and about 3 million reads were obtained from each child. Thymic selection shapes the output of TCR recombination in a similar way in related and unrelated pairs, and inherited differences have a minor effect. Related mother-child pairs always showed normalized repertoire overlap that was slightly higher than in unrelated mother-child pairs, though the difference was never significant. With a sensitivity of approximately 96 clones per million clonotypes, no persistent microchimeric T cell clones were detected. The study used deep NGS to compare TCR beta repertoires of mothers and children, seeking features distinguishing related mother-child pairs from unrelated individuals. The mean age was 40 +/- 4 years for the mothers and approximately 11 +/- 4 years for the children. After adapters were ligated using NEBNext reagents, the libraries underwent 100+100 nt paired-end sequencing on an Illumina HiSeq 2000. To avoid cross-contamination, the mother libraries and the child libraries were prepared a month apart and sequenced in separate runs. For each donor, somewhere between about 450,000 and 2,200,000 distinct TCR beta clonotypes were identified. Naive TCR beta clonotypes were estimated from low-frequency clonotypes matched to each donor's FACS-determined naive share, without sorting.

This TCR was sampled from a girl aged 2-10 years in good health. Sequencing used blood. In this chain, TRBV7-9 is recombined with TRBJ2-7; possibly the D gene is TRBD2, per 5 matching bases. CDR3 sequence: CASSFGSGVEQYF. The DNA sequence is as follows: TGTGCCAGCAGCTTCGGTTCCGGGGTAGAGCAGTACTTC.